This T cell receptor beta chain came from a study of blood T cell repertoires in COVID-19. Study background: Sample material is recorded as cDNA or gDNA derived from T cells, B-cell-depleted T cells, or PBMCs.

The CDR3 has 12 amino acids. The V gene's germline CDR1 is MNHEY and CDR2 SVGAGI. V dropped 6 bases and J dropped 4 bases, with 9 bases sitting between them. Profiled with immunoSEQ multiplex PCR; TCRdb holds only in-frame clones, not every one. The sample has over 150,000 clones, about 86% seen once; the top ten hold roughly 7%. This clone has only a few counts. The sequence came from a man over 45 with active or convalescent COVID-19. The chain carries TRBV6-5 and TRBJ1-1; D gene uncertain. Sequencing was done on a sample of peripheral blood. CDR3 sequence (DNA): TGTGCCAGCAGGGTCCTCGGCACTGAAGCTTTCTTT. Translation: CASRVLGTEAFF.